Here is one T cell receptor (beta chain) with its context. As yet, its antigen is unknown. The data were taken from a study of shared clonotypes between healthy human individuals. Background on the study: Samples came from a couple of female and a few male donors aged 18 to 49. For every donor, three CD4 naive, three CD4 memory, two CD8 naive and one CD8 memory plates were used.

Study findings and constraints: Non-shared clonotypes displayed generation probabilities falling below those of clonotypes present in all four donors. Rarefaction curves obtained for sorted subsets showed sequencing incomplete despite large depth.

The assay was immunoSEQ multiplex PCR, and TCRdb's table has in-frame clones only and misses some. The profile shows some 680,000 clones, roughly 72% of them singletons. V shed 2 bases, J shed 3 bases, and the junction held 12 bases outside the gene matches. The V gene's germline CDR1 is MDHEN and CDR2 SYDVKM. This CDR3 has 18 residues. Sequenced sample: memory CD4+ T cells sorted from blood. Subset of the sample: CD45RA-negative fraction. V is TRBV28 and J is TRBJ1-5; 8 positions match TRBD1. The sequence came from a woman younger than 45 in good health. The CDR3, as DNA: TGTGCCAGCAGTTTAATAATCTTTAGGGACAGGACCAATCAGCCCCAGCATTTT. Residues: CASSLIIFRDRTNQPQHF.